These T cell receptor beta chains were read from a single sample in a study of blood T cells in healthy people across ages. TCRdb itself ran the 5' RACE reads through MiXCR, one entry per CDR3 protein. The profile covers around 1,900,000 distinct CDR3 sequences, with 30% to 40% appearing a single time and more than 20% taken by the ten largest. The sequenced material came from blood. These receptors originate from a human donor in good health. CDR3s include the opening cysteine and the closing phenylalanine or tryptophan. Each record gives: V gene, D gene, J gene, CDR3 length, clone size, CDR3 protein, CDR3 DNA. D genes are given only for firm matches. Rows give clone size only sometimes, using once, few, many, or a class for an expanded clone.

TRBV9,NA,TRBJ1-1,16,NA,CASSPKEGAGNTEAFF,TGTGCCAGCAGCCCTAAGGAAGGGGCGGGGAACACTGAAGCTTTCTTT
TRBV4-3,NA,TRBJ2-6,15,many,CASSHRRGGANVLTF,TGCGCCAGCAGCCATCGCCGTGGGGGGGCCAACGTCCTGACTTTC
TRBV12-3/TRBV12-4,NA,TRBJ2-5,14,NA,CASSLSNGGETQYF,TGTGCCAGCAGTTTAAGCAACGGTGGAGAGACCCAGTACTTC
TRBV4-3,NA,TRBJ2-5,13,once,CASSQGFHETQYF,TGCGCCAGCAGCCAAGGTTTTCACGAGACCCAGTACTTC
TRBV20-1,TRBD2,TRBJ2-3,17,few,CSALQRGGPPSTDTQYF,TGCAGTGCCCTACAGCGGGGGGGCCCCCCTAGCACAGATACGCAGTATTTT
TRBV5-1,NA,TRBJ2-1,14,NA,CASSFLGAPREQFF,TGCGCCAGCAGCTTTCTTGGGGCCCCACGTGAGCAGTTCTTC
TRBV7-9,NA,TRBJ2-1,14,NA,CASNPGVVSNEQFF,TGTGCCAGCAACCCGGGGGTAGTCAGCAATGAGCAGTTCTTC
TRBV7-9,TRBD1,TRBJ2-4,16,NA,CASILLDTGTGGIQYF,TGTGCCAGCATCTTATTAGACACCGGGACAGGGGGCATTCAGTACTTC
TRBV9,NA,TRBJ2-1,14,NA,CASSPEGSYNEQFF,TGTGCCAGCAGCCCCGAGGGCTCCTACAATGAGCAGTTCTTC
TRBV5-1,NA,TRBJ1-1,12,few,CASSNVNTEAFF,TGCGCCAGCAGTAATGTGAACACTGAAGCTTTCTTT
TRBV2,NA,TRBJ2-7,15,NA,CASSVGRPPGYEQYF,TGTGCCAGCAGTGTAGGACGGCCTCCAGGCTACGAGCAGTACTTC
TRBV20-1,NA,TRBJ2-3,14,NA,CSANDYLGTDTQYF,TGCAGTGCAAATGACTACCTGGGCACAGATACGCAGTATTTT
TRBV4-2,NA,TRBJ1-5,15,NA,CASSQDGGKGQPQHF,TGTGCCAGCAGCCAAGATGGGGGGAAAGGACAGCCCCAGCATTTT
TRBV5-4,NA,TRBJ2-3,16,few,CASSLAAFPGTDTQYF,TGTGCCAGCAGCTTGGCGGCCTTCCCTGGCACAGATACGCAGTATTTT
TRBV4-3,NA,TRBJ2-7,15,NA,CASSQVVQSSYEQYF,TGCGCCAGCAGCCAAGTAGTCCAGAGCTCCTACGAGCAGTACTTC
TRBV25-1,NA,TRBJ2-3,11,many,CASSWTDTQYF,TGTGCCAGCAGCTGGACAGATACGCAGTATTTT
TRBV18,NA,TRBJ2-3,16,few,CASSPISLPSTDTQYF,TGTGCCAGCTCACCAATCTCCCTCCCAAGCACGGATACGCAGTATTTT
TRBV7-3,NA,TRBJ2-1,13,NA,CASSPGSSPGQFF,TGTGCCAGCAGCCCTGGATCTAGTCCAGGCCAGTTCTTC
TRBV7-9,TRBD1,TRBJ2-1,19,NA,CASSLARDISGGAYNEQFF,TGTGCCAGCAGCTTAGCAAGGGATATATCAGGGGGCGCCTACAATGAGCAGTTCTTC
TRBV4-3,TRBD2,TRBJ2-1,16,NA,CASSLRATSGYNEQFF,TGCGCCAGCAGCCTGCGGGCGACTAGCGGATACAATGAGCAGTTCTTC
TRBV5-1,NA,TRBJ1-2,13,NA,CASSGERGGGYTF,TGCGCCAGCAGCGGTGAGAGGGGTGGTGGCTACACCTTC
TRBV20-1,TRBD2,TRBJ2-3,15,NA,CSAISGGTLWDTQYF,TGCAGTGCGATAAGCGGGGGGACCCTATGGGATACGCAGTATTTT
TRBV15,TRBD1,TRBJ1-1,14,few,CATSKRQGDTEAFF,TGTGCCACCAGCAAAAGACAGGGGGACACTGAAGCTTTCTTT
TRBV20-1,NA,TRBJ2-1,13,medium-sized,CSARDLGGLEQFF,TGCAGTGCTAGAGATCTGGGGGGGCTGGAGCAGTTCTTC
TRBV11-2,NA,TRBJ1-6,18,few,CASSLGRENLSYNSPLHF,TGTGCCAGCAGCTTAGGCAGAGAAAACCTCTCCTATAATTCACCCCTCCACTTT
TRBV7-8,TRBD1,TRBJ2-5,15,NA,CASSLSGTGGFGQYF,TGTGCCAGCAGCTTATCCGGGACAGGGGGCTTTGGGCAGTACTTC
TRBV20-1,TRBD1,TRBJ1-1,17,NA,CSAVSGTGGRGGTEAFF,TGCAGTGCTGTGTCCGGGACAGGGGGCCGTGGGGGCACTGAAGCTTTCTTT
TRBV2,NA,TRBJ1-1,16,NA,CASTALRGAVNTEAFF,TGTGCCAGCACCGCCCTACGTGGGGCGGTGAACACTGAAGCTTTCTTT
TRBV29-1,TRBD1,TRBJ1-2,12,NA,CSVVSSDRGYTF,TGCAGCGTTGTTTCTTCGGACAGGGGCTACACCTTC
TRBV20-1,NA,TRBJ2-7,14,few,CSAPDPHKPYEQYF,TGCAGTGCTCCCGACCCCCATAAGCCCTACGAGCAGTACTTC
TRBV20-1,NA,TRBJ2-2,16,few,CSARGTGNAYTGELFF,TGCAGTGCTAGAGGCACCGGGAACGCGTACACCGGGGAGCTGTTTTTT
TRBV7-2,TRBD2,TRBJ2-3,16,NA,CASSLTLAESTDTQYF,TGTGCCAGCAGCCTCACCCTAGCGGAGAGCACAGATACGCAGTATTTT
TRBV3-1,NA,TRBJ1-2,15,NA,CASSQDFGRTSGYTF,TGTGCCAGCAGCCAAGATTTTGGTCGGACGAGCGGCTACACCTTC
TRBV12-3/TRBV12-4,TRBD2,TRBJ2-3,14,NA,CASSMTSGTDAQYF,TGTGCCAGCAGTATGACTAGCGGCACAGATGCGCAGTATTTT